This T cell receptor beta chain was captured in a study of CD8 T cells in ankylosing spondylitis. General observations from the study: A TCR beta motif of under 10 highly homologous variants appeared characteristic of ankylosing spondylitis blood. As reported, disease-linked clones showed significant enrichment in matched ankylosing spondylitis synovial fluid. CD8+ cells made up the disease-linked clones, which were relatively rare in peripheral blood.

By quantitative 5'-RACE with molecular barcodes, the TCR beta libraries were made. TCRdb reprocessed the 5' RACE reads via MiXCR and lists one record per CDR3 protein. The table includes about 90,000 distinct CDR3 sequences, around 8.5% detected once. Germline V CDR1 and CDR2: SEHNR, FQNEAQ (reference sequence). The V gene end was trimmed by 0 bases and the J gene end by 4 bases; junction bases not matched to a gene: 6. This CDR3 spans 16 amino acids. There are a few counts of this clonotype. Its antigen is unidentified. The J gene is TRBJ1-3, the V gene TRBV7-9; 7 nucleotides agree with TRBD1. The receptor comes from a male donor with ankylosing spondylitis. Sequencing input: blood, either unsorted or a sorted T cell fraction (not recorded which). CDR3 nucleotides: TGTGCCAGCAGCTTAGCGAAAGGGGGCGCGGGAAACACCATATATTTT. Amino acids: CASSLAKGGAGNTIYF.